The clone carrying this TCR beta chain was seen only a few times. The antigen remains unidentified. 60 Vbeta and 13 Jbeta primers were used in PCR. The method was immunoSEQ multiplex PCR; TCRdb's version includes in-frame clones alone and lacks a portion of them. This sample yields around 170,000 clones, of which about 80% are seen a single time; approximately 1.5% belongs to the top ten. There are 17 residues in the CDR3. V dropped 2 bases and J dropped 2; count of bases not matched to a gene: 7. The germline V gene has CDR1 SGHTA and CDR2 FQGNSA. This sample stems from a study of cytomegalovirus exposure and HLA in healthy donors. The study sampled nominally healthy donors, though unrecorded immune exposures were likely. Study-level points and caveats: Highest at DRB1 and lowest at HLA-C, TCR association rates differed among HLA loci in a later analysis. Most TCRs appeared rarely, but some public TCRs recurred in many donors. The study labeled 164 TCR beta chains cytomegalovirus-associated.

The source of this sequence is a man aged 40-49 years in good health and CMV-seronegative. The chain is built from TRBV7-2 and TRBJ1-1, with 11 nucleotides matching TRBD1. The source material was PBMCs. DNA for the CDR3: TGTGCCAGCAGCTTACCCCCGGGACAGGGGGGAAACACTGAAGCTTTCTTT. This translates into CASSLPPGQGGNTEAFF.